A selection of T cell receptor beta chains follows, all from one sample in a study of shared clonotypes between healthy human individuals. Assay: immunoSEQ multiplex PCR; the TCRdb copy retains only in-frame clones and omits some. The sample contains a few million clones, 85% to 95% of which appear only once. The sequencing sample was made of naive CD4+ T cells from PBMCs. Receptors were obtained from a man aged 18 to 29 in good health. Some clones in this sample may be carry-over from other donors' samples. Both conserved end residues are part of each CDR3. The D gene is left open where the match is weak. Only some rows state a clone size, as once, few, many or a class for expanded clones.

cdr3_aa: CATSRGGGSNTEAFF
cdr3_nt: TGTGCCACCAGCAGAGGAGGCGGTTCGAACACTGAAGCTTTCTTT
v_call: TRBV15
clone_size: -
j_call: TRBJ1-1
cdr3_length: 15
d_call: -

cdr3_aa: CASSQDSGGVRFF
cdr3_nt: TGCGCCAGCAGCCAAGATAGTGGGGGAGTACGGTTCTTC
v_call: TRBV4-3
clone_size: -
j_call: TRBJ2-1
cdr3_length: 13
d_call: -

cdr3_aa: CASSLGRGGETQYF
cdr3_nt: TGTGCCAGCAGCTTAGGTCGGGGCGGAGAGACCCAGTACTTC
v_call: TRBV11-3
clone_size: -
j_call: TRBJ2-5
cdr3_length: 14
d_call: -

cdr3_aa: CASSPGQGAHQPQHF
cdr3_nt: TGTGCCAGCTCACCCGGACAGGGGGCACATCAGCCCCAGCATTTT
v_call: TRBV18
clone_size: -
j_call: TRBJ1-5
cdr3_length: 15
d_call: TRBD1

cdr3_aa: CASSLAGHGELFF
cdr3_nt: TGTGCCAGCAGTCTAGCGGGTCACGGGGAGCTGTTTTTT
v_call: TRBV6-5
clone_size: -
j_call: TRBJ2-2
cdr3_length: 13
d_call: TRBD2

cdr3_aa: CASSRLAGGSTDTQYF
cdr3_nt: TGTGCCAGCAGCCGCCTGGCGGGAGGGAGCACAGATACGCAGTATTTT
v_call: TRBV7-8
clone_size: -
j_call: TRBJ2-3
cdr3_length: 16
d_call: TRBD2

cdr3_aa: CSVALTFGAGQGGNGYTF
cdr3_nt: TGCAGCGTTGCCCTGACTTTTGGGGCGGGACAGGGAGGAAATGGCTACACCTTC
v_call: TRBV29-1
clone_size: -
j_call: TRBJ1-2
cdr3_length: 18
d_call: TRBD1

cdr3_aa: CASSFGTGTGELFF
cdr3_nt: TGCGCCAGCAGCTTCGGGACGGGGACCGGGGAGCTGTTTTTT
v_call: TRBV5-1
clone_size: -
j_call: TRBJ2-2
cdr3_length: 14
d_call: -

cdr3_aa: CASSPRETGTYEQYF
cdr3_nt: TGTGCCAGCTCACCACGGGAGACAGGGACCTACGAGCAGTACTTC
v_call: TRBV18
clone_size: -
j_call: TRBJ2-7
cdr3_length: 15
d_call: TRBD1

cdr3_aa: CASGLGYNEQFF
cdr3_nt: TGTGCTAGTGGTTTAGGGTACAATGAGCAGTTCTTC
v_call: TRBV12-5
clone_size: -
j_call: TRBJ2-1
cdr3_length: 12
d_call: -

cdr3_aa: CASSPRRTDTQYF
cdr3_nt: TGTGCCAGCTCACCTAGACGCACAGATACGCAGTATTTT
v_call: TRBV18
clone_size: -
j_call: TRBJ2-3
cdr3_length: 13
d_call: -

cdr3_aa: CASSVGAGPMAGELFF
cdr3_nt: TGTGCCAGCAGCGTAGGTGCGGGACCAATGGCCGGGGAGCTGTTTTTT
v_call: TRBV9
clone_size: -
j_call: TRBJ2-2
cdr3_length: 16
d_call: -

cdr3_aa: CASSQRRIPPNEQFF
cdr3_nt: TGTGCCAGCAGCCAAAGACGGATCCCCCCCAATGAGCAGTTCTTC
v_call: TRBV11-2
clone_size: -
j_call: TRBJ2-1
cdr3_length: 15
d_call: -

cdr3_aa: CAISVSPGLAVGVTQYF
cdr3_nt: TGTGCCATCAGTGTGTCCCCGGGACTAGCGGTCGGGGTGACCCAGTACTTC
v_call: TRBV10-3
clone_size: once
j_call: TRBJ2-5
cdr3_length: 17
d_call: TRBD2

cdr3_aa: CASSSGLAHTGELFF
cdr3_nt: TGTGCCAGCAGTTCGGGACTAGCGCACACCGGGGAGCTGTTTTTT
v_call: TRBV6-5
clone_size: -
j_call: TRBJ2-2
cdr3_length: 15
d_call: TRBD2

cdr3_aa: CASSLLRAGTEAFF
cdr3_nt: TGTGCCAGCAGTTTATTAAGGGCTGGCACTGAAGCTTTCTTT
v_call: TRBV2
clone_size: -
j_call: TRBJ1-1
cdr3_length: 14
d_call: -

cdr3_aa: CALAGWSSELFF
cdr3_nt: TGTGCCCTGGCAGGGTGGAGCTCCGAGCTGTTTTTT
v_call: TRBV7-9
clone_size: -
j_call: TRBJ2-2
cdr3_length: 12
d_call: -

cdr3_aa: CASSLESAQPQHF
cdr3_nt: TGTGCCAGCAGCTTAGAATCAGCTCAGCCCCAGCATTTT
v_call: TRBV7-9
clone_size: once
j_call: TRBJ1-5
cdr3_length: 13
d_call: -

cdr3_aa: CASRGNTEAFF
cdr3_nt: TGTGCCAGCCGAGGGAACACTGAAGCTTTCTTT
v_call: TRBV12-5
clone_size: -
j_call: TRBJ1-1
cdr3_length: 11
d_call: -

cdr3_aa: CASTTAGGYNEQFF
cdr3_nt: TGTGCCAGCACCACAGCGGGAGGCTACAATGAGCAGTTCTTC
v_call: TRBV6-5
clone_size: -
j_call: TRBJ2-1
cdr3_length: 14
d_call: TRBD2

cdr3_aa: CASSLEQGGDTQYF
cdr3_nt: TGTGCCAGCAGTTTAGAACAGGGTGGAGATACGCAGTATTTT
v_call: TRBV28
clone_size: -
j_call: TRBJ2-3
cdr3_length: 14
d_call: -

cdr3_aa: CSVIRVREAFF
cdr3_nt: TGCAGCGTTATCAGGGTCCGTGAAGCTTTCTTT
v_call: TRBV29-1
clone_size: -
j_call: TRBJ1-1
cdr3_length: 11
d_call: -

cdr3_aa: CASSLKGQGADEQFF
cdr3_nt: TGTGCCAGCAGCTTAAAGGGACAGGGGGCAGATGAGCAGTTCTTC
v_call: TRBV7-3
clone_size: -
j_call: TRBJ2-1
cdr3_length: 15
d_call: TRBD1

cdr3_aa: CASSFGGMNTEAFF
cdr3_nt: TGTGCCAGCAGCTTTGGCGGCATGAACACTGAAGCTTTCTTT
v_call: TRBV7-2
clone_size: -
j_call: TRBJ1-1
cdr3_length: 14
d_call: -